The 21 T cell receptor beta chains listed next were all sequenced from one sample in a study of blood T cells in healthy people across ages (dated by TCRdb to the mid-2010s). The receptor library was made with 5' RACE. Data came from an Illumina HiSeq 2500. The second PCR ran for roughly 7 to 11 cycles and used a J-beta primer mix along with a sample-barcoded 5' primer. TCRdb ran its own pipeline on the public reads, namely fastp trimming at Q25 and MiXCR clone calling, and kept in-frame beta chains. Each record represents a unique CDR3 protein, reported with the most common genes and DNA among its rows. Within this sample are more than 750,000 distinct CDR3 sequences, with around 29% of them counted one time only. 10% of the sample is taken by the ten largest. Another study also made use of these data, one on T cells of mothers and their children.

Sequencing was performed on blood. Receptors were obtained from a woman in her forties in good health.

This chain joins TRBV18 and TRBJ2-5, with 8 bases that match TRBD1. Per germline, CDR1 KGHSH and CDR2 LQKENI. The CDR3 consists of 15 residues. The junction had 4 bases not matched to a gene; V was cut back by 3 bases and J by 1 base. The CDR3 loop reads CASSPTQGAQETQYF. DNA for the CDR3: TGTGCCAGCTCACCTACCCAGGGGGCCCAAGAGACCCAGTACTTC. The whole variable domain, filled in from reference TRBV18 and TRBJ2-5, reads NAGVMQNPRHLVRRRGQEARLRCSPMKGHSHVYWYRQLPEEGLKFMVYLQKENIIDESGMPKERFSAEFPKEGPSILRIQQVVRGDSAAYFCASSPTQGAQETQYFGPGTRLLVL.

The rearrangement joins TRBV25-1 to TRBJ2-5; D not resolved. CDR3 length equals 13 residues. The V gene's germline CDR1 is MGHDK and CDR2 SYGVNS. V shed 5 bases and J shed 11 bases, with 18 bases lying between them. This CDR3 reads CASSPLSTAEQYF. Written as DNA, the CDR3 is TGTGCCAGCAGTCCCCTTTCTACAGCTGAGCAGTACTTC.

This clonotype was observed many times. This chain connects TRBV20-1 to TRBJ2-7; TRBD1 matches at 11 bases. The germline gives CDR1 DFQATT, CDR2 SNEGSKA (reference sequence). CDR3 length: 15 amino acids. The J segment lost 5 bases and the V segment lost 5 bases, leaving 11 bases of the junction unmatched. The CDR3 region has the DNA TGCAGTGCTCGGGCTACGGGACAGGGGGAAAACGAGCAGTACTTC. Protein sequence: CSARATGQGENEQYF.

In this sample, this clonotype turned up a few times. This chain uses TRBV28 with TRBJ1-4; no reliable D call. CDR3 size: 14 residues. The germline V and J ends were trimmed by 10 bases and 0 bases, with 12 bases remaining between them. Germline V CDR1 and CDR2: MDHEN, SYDVKM. The DNA of the CDR3 is TGTGCCACCCTCAACCCTGCAACTAATGAAAAACTGTTTTTT. Its protein product is CATLNPATNEKLFF.

The V and J genes are TRBV12-3 or TRBV12-4 and TRBJ1-5, with D tentatively TRBD1 (5 bases). The CDR3 has 13 residues. V lost 5 bases and J lost 6, with 11 bases in between. The CDR3 is CASSTGAGQPQHF. CDR3 coding DNA: TGTGCCAGCAGTACAGGTGCTGGTCAGCCCCAGCATTTT.

This clonotype was recorded a few times. The chain employs TRBV29-1 and TRBJ2-1; TRBD1 or TRBD2 may be the D gene (5 bases each). Trimming took off 5 bases at V and 9 bases at J, with 20 bases between the two ends. Per germline, CDR1 SQVTM and CDR2 ANQGSEA. CDR3 length: 14 amino acids. CDR3 sequence reads: CSVTGGFPSGEQFF. CDR3 in DNA: TGCAGCGTTACTGGGGGTTTTCCCTCGGGTGAGCAGTTCTTC.

J is TRBJ2-7 and V is TRBV10-3; 12 positions match TRBD2. The V gene end was trimmed by 6 bases and the J gene end by 2 bases; junction bases not matched to a gene: 2. The CDR3 loop spans 14 amino acids. Germline V gene data show CDR1 as ENHRY and CDR2 as SYGVKD. The CDR3 loop is CAIRSSGGAYEQYF. CDR3 DNA sequence: TGTGCCATCAGGTCTAGCGGGGGGGCCTACGAGCAGTACTTC.

On this clonotype itself: A much more abundant neighbour one base away suggests this may be a read error. The chain combines TRBV12-3 or TRBV12-4 with TRBJ2-7, with 7 bases lining up with TRBD1. There are 13 residues in the CDR3. The V and J ends lost 6 bases and 3 bases, in that order; junction bases with no gene match: 5. The CDR3 sequence is CASRSGQYYEQYF. Written as DNA, the CDR3 is TGTGCCAGCAGGTCGGGACAGTACTACGAGCAGTACTTC.

Worth noting for this clonotype: With a much larger clone just one base away, this may be a read error. This sequence joins TRBV5-1 and TRBJ2-4; TRBD2 agrees at 8 bases. The J call may be wrong; the DNA end is better matched by TRBJ2-7. This CDR3 is built from 15 residues. Germline V CDR1 and CDR2: SGHRS, YFSETQ. DNA for the CDR3: TGCGCCAGCAGCTTGGCCTTAAGCGGGGGATGCGAGCAGTACTTC. Translating gives CASSLALSGGCEQYF.

This chain uses TRBV3-1 with TRBJ1-2; no definite D call. This CDR3 is 13 amino acids long. Trimming stripped 0 bases from V and 4 bases from J, with 6 bases between. Germline V gene sequence: CDR1 LGHDT, CDR2 YNNKEL (reference sequence). Here the CDR3 reads CASSQDRFYGYTF. Written as DNA, the CDR3 is TGTGCCAGCAGCCAAGATAGATTCTATGGCTACACCTTC. The full variable domain, in which reference TRBV3-1 and TRBJ1-2 provide the parts outside the CDR3, is DTAVSQTPKYLVTQMGNDKSIKCEQNLGHDTMYWYKQDSKKFLKIMFSYNNKELIINETVPNRFSPKSPDKAHLNLHINSLELGDSAVYFCASSQDRFYGYTFGSGTRLTVV.

This chain joins TRBV9 and TRBJ1-2; 7 bases agree with TRBD1. The CDR3 runs 12 residues. J was trimmed by 8 bases and V by 4 bases; bases with no gene match: 5. In germline, CDR1 is SGDLS, CDR2 YYNGEE. CDR3 in amino acids: CASSPGTVGYTF. CDR3 in DNA: TGTGCCAGCAGCCCGGGGACAGTCGGCTACACCTTC.

This clonotype was seen only a few times. This chain links TRBV20-1 with TRBJ2-3; tentative D call: TRBD1 (6 bases). CDR1 and CDR2 (germline): DFQATT, SNEGSKA (reference sequence). The CDR3 totals 13 residues. V was cut by 7 bases and J by 1 base, with 12 bases left in between. CDR3 residues: CSVRAGGTDTQYF. The CDR3 DNA follows: TGCAGTGTTCGGGCAGGGGGCACAGATACGCAGTATTTT.

J is TRBJ1-4 and V is TRBV10-3; D gene ambiguous. The CDR3 loop spans 14 amino acids. Germline CDR1 reads ENHRY; CDR2 reads SYGVKD. The V gene lost 0 bases and the J gene lost 8 bases, with 10 bases spanning the gap. The DNA for the CDR3 is TGTGCCATCAGTGAGTCGCGAACAGTCGAAAAACTGTTTTTT. Translated: CAISESRTVEKLFF.

This clonotype was seen at least ten times. This sequence joins TRBV11-2 and TRBJ2-5, with D possibly called TRBD1 or TRBD2 (5 bases each). Trimming stripped 4 bases from V and 3 bases from J, with 15 bases between. There are 15 residues in the CDR3. From germline, CDR1 is SGHAT and CDR2 FQNNGV. CDR3 region: CASSSIRDGEETQYF. The CDR3 nucleotides read TGTGCCAGCAGCTCAATCCGGGACGGCGAAGAGACCCAGTACTTC.

This clonotype was recorded at least ten times. The genes are TRBV5-6 and TRBJ1-2; TRBD1 matches 7 bases. Germline V gene lookup returns CDR1 SGHDT and CDR2 YYEEEE. The CDR3 is 16 amino acids. V trimming: 1 base; J trimming: 0 bases; junction bases outside the gene matches: 6. CDR3 DNA: TGTGCCAGCAGCTTGCAACCTGGGACAGCTAACTATGGCTACACCTTC. Translating it yields CASSLQPGTANYGYTF.

This clonotype has only a few counts. The chain is built from TRBV6-5 and TRBJ1-5; 9 nucleotides line up with TRBD1. This CDR3 spans 15 amino acids. V shed 0 bases, J shed 4 bases, and the junction held 1 base outside the gene matches. CDR1 and CDR2 (germline): MNHEY, SVGAGI. The DNA of the CDR3 is TGTGCCAGCAGTTACTCCGGGACAGGGAATCAGCCCCAGCATTTT. Its translation is CASSYSGTGNQPQHF.

In its sample, this clonotype was seen once. A clone one base away is much larger, so this may be a read error. The genes are TRBV6-2 or TRBV6-3 and TRBJ2-1; no definite D call. With the DNA end fitting TRBJ2-7 better, the J assignment may be wrong. CDR1 is MNHEY, CDR2 SVGEGT, per germline. This CDR3 contains 16 residues. CDR3 DNA sequence: TGTGCCAGCAGTTACTCCCCCTCGGTGGCCTACAATGAGCAGTACTTC. Its translation: CASSYSPSVAYNEQYF.

This clonotype was seen a handful of times. The chain links TRBV12-3 or TRBV12-4 to TRBJ2-5; D ambiguous. The CDR3 has 16 amino acids. V dropped 0 bases and J dropped 0 bases, with 11 bases sitting between them. As DNA, the CDR3 is TGTGCCAGCAGTTTAGCTCTCTCCCCGTACCAAGAGACCCAGTACTTC. It encodes CASSLALSPYQETQYF.

This clonotype was recorded a few times. This chain's CDR3 is CASSFGTSGGKQFF. The CDR3 nucleotides read TGTGCCAGCAGTTTTGGGACTAGCGGGGGCAAACAGTTCTTC. The chain couples TRBV27 to TRBJ2-1; the match to TRBD2 covers 14 bases. CDR3 length: 14 residues. V gave up 3 bases and J gave up 13 bases; unmatched junction bases: 5. CDR1 and CDR2 from the germline V gene are MNHEY and SMNVEV (reference sequence).

This clonotype has a count of ten or more. J is TRBJ2-7 and V is TRBV5-1; D might be TRBD1 (7 bases). Germline CDR1 SGHRS, CDR2 YFSETQ. The ends were cut back, 3 bases at V and 4 bases at J, with 17 bases in the middle. This CDR3 is built from 15 residues. The CDR3 DNA reads TGCGCCAGCAGCTCCGCGGGGACAGCGATTTACGAGCAGTACTTC. Translated, it gives CASSSAGTAIYEQYF.

This clonotype occurred many times. The chain links TRBV6-2 or TRBV6-3 to TRBJ2-4; TRBD1 or TRBD2 may be the D gene (5 bases each). Germline V gene lookup returns CDR1 MNHEY and CDR2 SVGEGT. The CDR3 runs 16 residues. V lost 6 bases, J lost 2 bases, and 17 bases lay in between. This CDR3 reads CASSHRDPGTKNIQYF. In DNA, the CDR3 is TGTGCCAGCAGCCACCGGGACCCTGGGACCAAAAACATTCAGTACTTC.